A selection of T cell receptor beta chains follows, all from one sample in a study of blood T cells in healthy people across ages. Using its own MiXCR run on the 5' RACE reads, TCRdb lists one record per CDR3 protein. The table shows around 1,500,000 distinct CDR3 sequences, with approximately 30% occurring only once. Sequencing used blood. These receptor sequences come from a woman in her 30s in good health. CDR3s include the opening cysteine and the closing phenylalanine or tryptophan. Rows give clone size only sometimes, using once, few, many, or a class for an expanded clone.

>18|TRBJ1-6|TRBV7-2|NA
CASSLGGVGGRTNSPLHF
>16|TRBJ2-7|TRBV7-9|NA
CASSRETGLAGDKQYF
>17|TRBJ2-1|TRBV5-1|many
CASSGPASLASYNDQFF
>17|TRBJ2-2|TRBV21-1|NA
CASSKALLESDARELFF
>15|TRBJ1-4|TRBV9|NA
CASSARRGANEKLFF
>13|TRBJ2-7|TRBV25-1|NA
CASRDAAAYEQYF
>13|TRBJ2-3|TRBV30|NA
CAWTRADRRTQYF
>15|TRBJ2-1|TRBV5-1|NA
CANSSTGQGEDEQFF
>17|TRBJ1-3|TRBV28|NA
CASSRTGASLSGNTIYF
>13|TRBJ2-7|TRBV29-1|NA
CSVEDGTDYEQYF
>15|TRBJ2-1|TRBV6-4|many
CASSDVGHPNNEQFF
>14|NA|TRBV20-1|NA
CSAAPGGAVNEQYF
>15|TRBJ1-3|TRBV9|NA
CASSVDALSGNTIYF
>16|TRBJ2-7|TRBV18|NA
CASSPSSGQGGYEQYF
>14|TRBJ1-5|TRBV20-1|many
CSARDRASNQPQHF
>16|TRBJ2-3|TRBV5-1|many
CASSSTSGSVADTQYF
>12|TRBJ2-1|TRBV9|NA
CASSVAAKEQFF
>15|TRBJ2-7|TRBV2|few
CASRGVLAGLYEQYF
>15|TRBJ2-2|TRBV7-2|NA
CASSLEATNTGELFF
>14|TRBJ1-5|TRBV2|few
CTSTARIVNQPQHF